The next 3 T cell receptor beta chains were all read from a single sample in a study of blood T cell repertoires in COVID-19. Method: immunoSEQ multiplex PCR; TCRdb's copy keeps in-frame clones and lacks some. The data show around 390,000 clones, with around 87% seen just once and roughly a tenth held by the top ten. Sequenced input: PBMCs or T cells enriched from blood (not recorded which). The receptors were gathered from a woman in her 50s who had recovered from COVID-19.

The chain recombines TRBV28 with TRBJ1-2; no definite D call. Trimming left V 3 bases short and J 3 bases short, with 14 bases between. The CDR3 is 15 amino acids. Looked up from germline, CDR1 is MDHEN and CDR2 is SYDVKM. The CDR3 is CASSFRLLVYYGYTF. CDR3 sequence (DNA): TGTGCCAGCAGTTTTCGTCTTTTAGTGTACTATGGCTACACCTTC.

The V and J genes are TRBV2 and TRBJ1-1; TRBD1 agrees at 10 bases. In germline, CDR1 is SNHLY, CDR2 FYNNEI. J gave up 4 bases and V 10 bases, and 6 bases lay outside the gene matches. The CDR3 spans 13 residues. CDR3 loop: CANRRQGATEAFF. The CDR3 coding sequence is TGTGCCAACAGACGACAGGGGGCCACTGAAGCTTTCTTT.

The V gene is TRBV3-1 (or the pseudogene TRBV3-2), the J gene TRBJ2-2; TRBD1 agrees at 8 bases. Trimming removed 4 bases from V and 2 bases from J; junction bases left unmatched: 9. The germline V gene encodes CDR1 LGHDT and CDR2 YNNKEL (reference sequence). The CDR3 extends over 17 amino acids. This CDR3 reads CASSRIQGVRNTGELFF. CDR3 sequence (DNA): TGTGCCAGCAGCCGTATACAGGGGGTGAGAAACACCGGGGAGCTGTTTTTT.